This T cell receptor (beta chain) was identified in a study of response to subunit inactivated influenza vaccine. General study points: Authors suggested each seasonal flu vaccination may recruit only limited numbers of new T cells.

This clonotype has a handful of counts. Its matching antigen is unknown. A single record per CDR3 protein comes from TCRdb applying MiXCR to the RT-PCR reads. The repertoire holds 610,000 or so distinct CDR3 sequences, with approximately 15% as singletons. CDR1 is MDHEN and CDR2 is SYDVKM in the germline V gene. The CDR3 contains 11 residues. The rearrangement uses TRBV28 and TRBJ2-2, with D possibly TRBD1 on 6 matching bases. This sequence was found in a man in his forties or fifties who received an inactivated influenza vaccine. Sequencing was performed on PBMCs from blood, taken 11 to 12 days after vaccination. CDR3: CGTGYTGELFF. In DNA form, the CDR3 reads TGTGGTACAGGGTACACCGGGGAGCTGTTTTTT.